This TCR beta chain was found in a study of T-cell memory formation after mild COVID-19. Study-level points and caveats: Researchers could not confirm that second-wave clones peaking on day 37 targeted SARS-CoV-2. Day 15 to 85 contractors were CD4/CD8 balanced; later expanders leaned CD4+.

TCRdb re-analysed the 5' RACE reads in MiXCR, keeping a single row per CDR3 protein. The sample lists about 310,000 distinct CDR3 sequences; more than 15% were seen once. Germline V gene sequence: CDR1 SGHTA, CDR2 FQGTGA. With 3 bases clipped from V and 7 bases from J, the junction kept 7 bases outside the gene matches. The CDR3 has 14 amino acids. On this clonotype itself: The antigen is unknown.

The TCR comes from a man aged 18 to 35 who had mild COVID-19 (a few samples of this study predate the infection). Cell type and time point are not known. Sequenced material: PBMCs or a T cell subset sorted from them (not recorded which). The gene calls are TRBV7-3 and TRBJ1-2, with 8 nucleotides matching TRBD1. The CDR3 here is CASSLSGTGSGYTF. The CDR3 region has the DNA TGTGCCAGCAGCTTGTCCGGGACAGGTAGTGGCTACACCTTC.